A single sample gave rise to the 28 T cell receptor beta chains below, sequenced in a study of shared clonotypes between healthy human individuals. The table came from immunoSEQ multiplex PCR; TCRdb's copy has only in-frame clones and leaves some out. Of approximately 1.4 million clones listed, around 98% are singletons. The sequenced material came from naive CD4+ T cells sorted from blood. As for subset: CD45RA+ positively selected. The receptors were gathered from a man under 40 in good health.

The CDR3 here is CASTLGREQYF. In DNA, the CDR3 is TGTGCCAGCACCCTCGGTCGCGAGCAGTACTTC. The chain is built from TRBV6-5 and TRBJ2-7; D is unclear. Germline V gives CDR1 MNHEY, CDR2 SVGAGI. The V end lost 7 bases, the J end lost 6 bases, and 10 bases lay between the germline ends. The CDR3 loop spans 11 amino acids.

CDR3 in amino acids: CASSVDRVTTMKQFF. In DNA, the CDR3 is TGTGCCAGCAGTGTGGACAGGGTTACCACAATGAAGCAGTTCTTC. J is TRBJ2-1 and V is TRBV6-6, with 8 bases fitting TRBD1. The CDR3 is made up of 15 amino acids. Germline lookup yields CDR1 MNHNY and CDR2 SVGAGI (reference sequence). Germline trimming cut 5 bases from V and 11 bases from J; bases unmatched to any gene: 14.

The chain uses TRBV6-6 and TRBJ2-7, with no clear D. Trimming removed 6 bases at V and 3 bases at J, with 18 bases between. The CDR3 is 15 amino acids. Germline V gene lookup returns CDR1 MNHNY and CDR2 SVGAGI (reference sequence). CDR3 bases: TGTGCCAGCAGAACTACAGCGACAATTAACTACGAGCAGTACTTC. Protein: CASRTTATINYEQYF.

The genes are TRBV28 and TRBJ2-5; tentatively, D is TRBD1 (7 bases). Trimming removed 7 bases from V and 7 bases from J, with 19 bases in between. The germline gives CDR1 MDHEN, CDR2 SYDVKM. The CDR3 contains 14 residues. The CDR3 loop is CASKGTDFGGTQYF. The CDR3 DNA sequence: TGTGCCAGCAAAGGGACAGACTTCGGGGGGACCCAGTACTTC.

The count of this clone is one. The chain carries TRBV6-1 and TRBJ2-5, with D possibly matching TRBD1 (7 bases). Between the trimmed V and J ends, which lost 3 bases and 3 bases, there was a span of 17 bases. Germline CDR1 and CDR2: MNHNS and SASEGT. There are 16 residues in the CDR3. The CDR3 DNA follows: TGTGCCAGCAGTGACGTGTCCAGGGGGGATAAAGAGACCCAGTACTTC. It encodes CASSDVSRGDKETQYF.

The chain is built from TRBV5-1 and TRBJ2-7; D is uncertain. The CDR3 has 12 amino acids. The germline CDR1 and CDR2 sequences are SGHRS and YFSETQ. With 4 bases removed from V and 2 bases from J, the gap between germline ends came to 7 bases. For the CDR3, the DNA is TGCGCCAGCAGCATCGGCCCCTACGAGCAGTACTTC. This gives the protein CASSIGPYEQYF.

A note on this clone: Other DNA sequences in this specimen translate into the identical CDR3. The chain combines TRBV5-4 with TRBJ2-7; 10 bases map to TRBD2. With V trimmed by 0 bases and J by 6 bases, 6 bases remained unmatched. Germline CDR1 reads SGHNT; CDR2 reads YYREEE (reference sequence). The CDR3 loop spans 15 amino acids. Here the CDR3 DNA reads TGTGCCAGCAGCTTGGGGAGCGGGAGGGCCGGCGAGCAGTACTTC. It translates to CASSLGSGRAGEQYF.

V usage is TRBV28 and J usage is TRBJ1-5; tentative D call: TRBD1 (6 bases). Germline CDR1 is MDHEN and CDR2 is SYDVKM. This CDR3 region has 16 residues. Trimming removed 5 bases from V and 7 bases from J, with 21 bases in between. The CDR3 nucleotides read TGTGCCAGCAGTCCACCCGGGGGCAGGGGAGACCAGCCCCAGCATTTT. Amino acid sequence: CASSPPGGRGDQPQHF. Full variable domain (rest looked up from reference TRBV28 and TRBJ1-5): DVKVTQSSRYLVKRTGEKVFLECVQDMDHENMFWYRQDPGLGLRLIYFSYDVKMKEKGDIPEGYSVSREKKERFSLILESASTNQTSMYLCASSPPGGRGDQPQHFGDGTRLSIL.

This chain connects TRBV7-3 to TRBJ1-4; TRBD1 matches at 9 bases. CDR1 is SGHTA, CDR2 FQGTGA, per germline. The J segment lost 7 bases and the V segment lost 5 bases, leaving 8 bases of the junction unmatched. The CDR3 is 15 residues long. CDR3 sequence: CASSISGQGGEKLFF. DNA of the CDR3: TGTGCCAGCAGCATATCGGGACAGGGCGGTGAAAAACTGTTTTTT.

The J gene is TRBJ2-7, the V gene TRBV2, with TRBD1 matching over 7 bases. The V segment lost 7 bases and the J segment 6 bases; nucleotides outside the gene matches: 18. Germline loops: CDR1 SNHLY, CDR2 FYNNEI. The CDR3 loop spans 16 amino acids. The CDR3 protein is CASNVRQGVIPGEQYF. The CDR3 region has the DNA TGTGCCAGCAACGTCAGACAGGGAGTGATCCCCGGCGAGCAGTACTTC.

Remarks on this clone: One end of the junction does not line up with germline, which may come from a read error. The chain couples TRBV10-3 to TRBJ1-5, with TRBD1 identical over 9 bases. CDR3 length: 15 residues. CDR1 and CDR2 (germline): ENHRY, SYGVKD. The CDR3 DNA is TGTGCCATCAGTGCGGGACAGGGTAGCGATCAGCCCCAGCATTTT. Translation gives CAISAGQGSDQPQHF.

This sequence joins TRBV19 and TRBJ1-5; D remains unclear. CDR1 and CDR2 from the germline V gene are LNHDA and SQIVND (reference sequence). The CDR3 has 15 amino acids. V was trimmed by 1 base and J by 3 bases, leaving 10 bases between them. CDR3 region: CASSIVRGINQPQHF. The CDR3 DNA reads as TGTGCCAGTAGTATAGTCCGCGGAATCAATCAGCCCCAGCATTTT.

The chain joins TRBV4-1 to TRBJ2-7; 8 positions agree with TRBD2. Trimming took 6 bases from V and 4 from J; bases not matched to a gene: 5. This CDR3 spans 13 amino acids. Germline loops: CDR1 MGHRA, CDR2 YSYEKL. The CDR3 bases are TGCGCCAGCAGTCCGGGAGGGCCTTACGAGCAGTACTTC. This codes for CASSPGGPYEQYF.

The chain has TRBV6-5 and TRBJ1-1; D is ambiguous. Germline V lookup: CDR1 MNHEY, CDR2 SVGAGI. The ends were cut back, 0 bases at V and 8 bases at J, with 19 bases in the middle. CDR3 size: 16 residues. DNA of the CDR3: TGTGCCAGCAGTTACTCGATACCGGACCGACTAACAGAAGCTTTCTTT. Amino acids: CASSYSIPDRLTEAFF.

The gene calls are TRBV19 and TRBJ2-4, with D uncertain. V was cut by 1 base and J by 0 bases, with 7 bases left in between. The CDR3 is made up of 15 amino acids. Germline V gives CDR1 LNHDA, CDR2 SQIVND (reference sequence). CDR3 sequence: CASSIGGRAKNIQYF. The CDR3, as DNA: TGTGCCAGTAGTATAGGCGGAAGAGCCAAAAACATTCAGTACTTC.

V usage is TRBV29-1 and J usage is TRBJ1-1; no clear D. The V end lost 8 bases, the J end lost 4 bases, and 14 bases lay between the germline ends. The CDR3 consists of 12 residues. CDR1 and CDR2 (germline): SQVTM, ANQGSEA. The CDR3 sequence: CSISHAGTEAFF. The CDR3 DNA follows: TGCAGCATCTCACATGCCGGCACTGAAGCTTTCTTT.

The chain is built from TRBV28 and TRBJ2-1; 9 nucleotides agree with TRBD1. This CDR3 region has 15 residues. Germline V gene lookup returns CDR1 MDHEN and CDR2 SYDVKM. Unmatched junction bases numbered 10, after V lost 8 bases and J lost 5 bases. This CDR3 reads CASADRGVRNNEQFF. The CDR3 DNA reads as TGTGCCAGCGCAGACAGGGGGGTTAGGAACAATGAGCAGTTCTTC.

The V gene is TRBV19, the J gene TRBJ2-3; D remains unclear. Trimming pared 6 bases from V and 1 base from J, leaving 8 bases between. The CDR3 length is 13 residues. Looked up from germline, CDR1 is LNHDA and CDR2 is SQIVND (reference sequence). This CDR3 reads CASRAAGTDTQYF. DNA for the CDR3: TGTGCCAGTAGGGCAGCAGGCACAGATACGCAGTATTTT.

This clone appeared a single time. Other DNA sequences in this sample translate to the same CDR3. V usage is TRBV28 and J usage is TRBJ2-7, with a possible D match to TRBD2 (5 bases). There are 12 residues in the CDR3. The germline V gene encodes CDR1 MDHEN and CDR2 SYDVKM. V shed 3 bases and J shed 6 bases, with 9 bases lying between them. CDR3 in amino acids: CASSLVRGEQYF. The CDR3 nucleotides read TGTGCCAGCAGTTTGGTTCGGGGCGAGCAGTACTTC.

The chain joins TRBV5-1 to TRBJ2-1; TRBD2 aligns across 12 bases. Looked up from germline, CDR1 is SGHRS and CDR2 is YFSETQ. CDR3 size: 17 residues. The ends lost 2 bases at V and 2 bases at J; junction bases unmatched: 5. The CDR3 coding sequence is TGCGCCAGCAGCTTAGGGACTAGCGGGCTCCCCTACAATGAGCAGTTCTTC. Its protein product is CASSLGTSGLPYNEQFF.

This clone was observed a few times. The sample has other DNA sequences that encode this CDR3 too. The chain employs TRBV6-5 and TRBJ2-7; 10 bases are a match to TRBD2. The CDR3 spans 14 residues. V lost 2 bases and J lost 2; bases outside the gene matches: 0. The germline V gene encodes CDR1 MNHEY and CDR2 SVGAGI. The CDR3 bases are TGTGCCAGCAGTTACGGGACTAGCGCCTACGAGCAGTACTTC. Translating gives CASSYGTSAYEQYF.

This clone was detected only once. The genes are TRBV15 and TRBJ2-7, with a tentative D call TRBD1 (5 bases). From germline, CDR1 is LNHNV and CDR2 YYDKDF (reference sequence). Trimming pared 5 bases from V and 0 bases from J, leaving 20 bases between. The CDR3 totals 17 residues. CDR3: CATSRPPRQGDSYEQYF. The CDR3 DNA reads as TGTGCCACCAGCCGTCCCCCTCGGCAGGGCGACTCCTACGAGCAGTACTTC.

The V gene is TRBV29-1, the J gene TRBJ2-3, with unresolved D. The CDR3 is made up of 13 amino acids. With 4 bases removed from V and 0 bases from J, the gap between germline ends came to 8 bases. Germline V CDR1 and CDR2: SQVTM, ANQGSEA. In DNA form, the CDR3 reads TGCAGCGTTGCGATAGCTAGCACAGATACGCAGTATTTT. The encoded protein is CSVAIASTDTQYF.

The rearrangement uses TRBV5-6 and TRBJ2-7; D remains ambiguous. The CDR3 is 13 residues long. V dropped 0 bases and J dropped 5 bases, with 9 bases sitting between them. Germline V gives CDR1 SGHDT, CDR2 YYEEEE. This CDR3 is CASSLGPQDEQYF. The CDR3 DNA follows: TGTGCCAGCAGCTTGGGGCCCCAAGACGAGCAGTACTTC.

As for this clone: Within the sample, other DNA sequences also encode this same CDR3. The chain couples TRBV28 to TRBJ2-7; the D is unclear. Germline values: CDR1 MDHEN, CDR2 SYDVKM. V lost 3 bases and J 3 bases, leaving 9 bases between the germline ends. The CDR3 spans 13 residues. The CDR3 coding sequence is TGTGCCAGCAGTTTTCCCGGCTTCTACGAGCAGTACTTC. Translated: CASSFPGFYEQYF. Filled out from reference TRBV28 and TRBJ2-7, the complete variable domain reads DVKVTQSSRYLVKRTGEKVFLECVQDMDHENMFWYRQDPGLGLRLIYFSYDVKMKEKGDIPEGYSVSREKKERFSLILESASTNQTSMYLCASSFPGFYEQYFGPGTRLTVT.

The chain joins TRBV5-1 to TRBJ2-3, with a weak D call TRBD1 (5 bases). CDR1 is SGHRS and CDR2 is YFSETQ in the germline V gene. CDR3 length: 14 amino acids. V gave up 4 bases and J gave up 2 bases, with 11 bases separating them. CDR3 loop: CASSEDIYTDTQYF. The DNA for the CDR3 is TGCGCCAGCAGCGAGGACATATACACAGATACGCAGTATTTT.

The V gene is TRBV28, the J gene TRBJ2-2; D is ambiguous. V gave up 7 bases and J gave up 5 bases, with 14 bases separating them. The CDR3 sequence is 14 residues long. Looked up from germline, CDR1 is MDHEN and CDR2 is SYDVKM. CDR3 loop: CASTRAPGTGELFF. The CDR3 DNA reads TGTGCCAGCACCCGGGCCCCCGGGACCGGGGAGCTGTTTTTT.

This clone was picked up one time. The chain joins TRBV10-1 to TRBJ1-4, with D unresolved. The germline CDR1 and CDR2 sequences are WNHNN and SYGVQD (reference sequence). The V end lost 6 bases, the J end lost 5 bases, and 13 bases lay between the germline ends. This CDR3 is 14 amino acids long. The chain's CDR3 is CASSQDGWNEKLFF. The CDR3 DNA reads as TGCGCCAGCAGCCAGGATGGTTGGAATGAAAAACTGTTTTTT.